A single sample is the source of the 21 T cell receptor beta chains below, sequenced in a study of somatic mutations in cytotoxic T cells in rheumatoid arthritis. TCRdb's copy holds only in-frame clones and misses some; the assay was immunoSEQ multiplex PCR. The sample has roughly 13,000 clones, 74% seen once. The sample consisted of CD8+ T cells sorted from blood. The receptors come from an adult with rheumatoid arthritis.

The table lists this clone with a count of one. The chain is built from TRBV2 and TRBJ2-5; D ambiguous. This CDR3 contains 10 residues. V shed 6 bases and J shed 4 bases, with 3 bases lying between them. Germline CDR1 SNHLY, CDR2 FYNNEI. As DNA, the CDR3 is TGTGCCAGCAGGCGAGAGACCCAGTACTTC. Translation: CASRRETQYF. Using reference TRBV2 and TRBJ2-5 for the parts outside the CDR3, the full variable domain is EPEVTQTPSHQVTQMGQEVILRCVPISNHLYFYWYRQILGQKVEFLVSFYNNEISEKSEIFDDQFSVERPDGSNFTLKIRSTKLEDSAMYFCASRRETQYFGPGTRLLVL.

The chain employs TRBV27 and TRBJ1-2, with D perhaps matching TRBD1 (5 bases). CDR3 size: 13 residues. Between the trimmed V and J ends, which lost 3 bases and 8 bases, there was a span of 13 bases. Looked up from germline, CDR1 is MNHEY and CDR2 is SMNVEV (reference sequence). Here the CDR3 reads CASSFRQRQGYTF. The CDR3 DNA is TGTGCCAGCAGTTTTAGACAGCGACAGGGCTACACCTTC.

This clone occurred a few times. The V gene is TRBV7-9, the J gene TRBJ1-2; D unclear. With 3 bases removed from V and 6 bases from J, the gap between germline ends came to 8 bases. The CDR3 length is 12 residues. In germline, CDR1 is SEHNR, CDR2 FQNEAQ (reference sequence). The CDR3 nucleotides are TGTGCCAGCAGCTTTAGGGTGGATGGCTACACCTTC. It codes for CASSFRVDGYTF.

The chain links TRBV14 to TRBJ1-1; tentatively, D is TRBD1 (6 bases). CDR3 length equals 19 residues. The germline V and J ends were trimmed by 4 bases and 11 bases, with 35 bases remaining between them. The germline CDR1 and CDR2 sequences are SGHDN and FVKESK. The CDR3 region is CASSPGPPGAIGRGLQAFF. The CDR3 region has the DNA TGTGCCAGCAGCCCCGGACCCCCAGGGGCGATCGGGAGGGGACTTCAGGCTTTCTTT.

By frequency in the sample, this clone is medium-sized (0.01 to 0.1%). One end of the junction fails to match germline, which may point to a read error. The chain carries TRBV7-7 and TRBJ2-7; D remains unclear. Germline CDR1 is SSHAT and CDR2 is FNYEAQ (reference sequence). This CDR3 has 13 amino acids. The CDR3 loop reads CASSLVSYSRQYF. DNA for the CDR3: TGTGCTAGCAGCTTAGTATCGTACAGTCGGCAGTACTTC.

The chain couples TRBV7-9 to TRBJ1-5; no definite D call. Looked up from germline, CDR1 is SEHNR and CDR2 is FQNEAQ (reference sequence). The length of the CDR3 is 14 residues. Trimming pared 0 bases from V and 3 bases from J, leaving 6 bases between. In nucleotides, the CDR3 is TGTGCCAGCAGCTTAGCAGGGAACAATCAGCCCCAGCATTTT. It yields the protein CASSLAGNNQPQHF.

Here the CDR3 DNA reads TGTGCCAGCAAGGAAGCGGGGGGGCCCACAGATACGCAGTATTTT. The encoded protein is CASKEAGGPTDTQYF. The V call is TRBV2, the J call TRBJ2-3, with 10 bases aligning to TRBD2. Losses at the gene ends were 7 bases for V and 2 bases for J; bases not matched to a gene: 6. CDR3 length: 15 residues. The V gene's germline CDR1 is SNHLY and CDR2 FYNNEI.

This clone was observed a few times. This chain uses TRBV11-2 with TRBJ1-2, with 10 bases aligning to TRBD1. V was clipped by 6 bases and J by 6 bases; unmatched bases: 7. The V gene's germline CDR1 is SGHAT and CDR2 FQNNGV. The CDR3 length is 14 residues. CDR3 bases: TGTGCCAGCAGTATCCTTGGGACAGGGGATGGCTACACCTTC. Translated, it gives CASSILGTGDGYTF.

J is TRBJ1-2 and V is TRBV11-2; D gene unclear. The CDR3 is made up of 16 amino acids. V lost 0 bases and J lost 7, with 18 bases in between. Germline CDR1 SGHAT, CDR2 FQNNGV. CDR3 nucleotides: TGTGCCAGCAGCTTAGATTCTCCGCAAATCCCCCGTGGCTACACCTTC. Its translation is CASSLDSPQIPRGYTF.

The chain carries TRBV10-3 and TRBJ1-1; 8 nucleotides align to TRBD1. Germline-derived CDR1 and CDR2 are ENHRY and SYGVKD. CDR3 length equals 13 residues. Germline trimming cut 4 bases from V and 8 bases from J; bases unmatched to any gene: 6. The CDR3 nucleotides read TGTGCCATCAGTGGCGACAGGGGCGAGGAAGCTTTCTTT. Amino acids: CAISGDRGEEAFF.

This clone was recorded once. This chain links TRBV28 with TRBJ2-2; no definite D call. CDR1 MDHEN and CDR2 SYDVKM come from the germline V gene. V gave up 1 base and J gave up 2 bases, with 5 bases separating them. The CDR3 is 14 residues long. In DNA, the CDR3 is TGTGCCAGCAGTTTATACGACAACACCGGGGAGCTGTTTTTT. Translated, it gives CASSLYDNTGELFF.

The chain carries TRBV11-2 and TRBJ2-6; D is undetermined. CDR3 length: 17 residues. The germline V gene has CDR1 SGHAT and CDR2 FQNNGV. V was pared by 1 base and J by 0 bases, with 10 bases between. CDR3 region: CASSLGSSYSGANVLTF. The CDR3, as DNA: TGTGCCAGCAGCTTAGGCTCCTCATACTCTGGGGCCAACGTCCTGACTTTC.

The V gene is TRBV19, the J gene TRBJ1-5; D gene unclear. This CDR3 is built from 16 residues. Germline V CDR1 and CDR2: LNHDA, SQIVND (reference sequence). V dropped 7 bases and J dropped 7 bases, with 23 bases sitting between them. The CDR3 DNA follows: TGTGCCAGTACGGAGCCCCTGCTTTCGGTCGGGCAGCCCCAGCATTTT. This encodes CASTEPLLSVGQPQHF. Looking up the rest from reference TRBV19 and TRBJ1-5 gives the full variable domain: DGGITQSPKYLFRKEGQNVTLSCEQNLNHDAMYWYRQDPGQGLRLIYYSQIVNDFQKGDIAEGYSVSREKKESFPLTVTSAQKNPTAFYLCASTEPLLSVGQPQHFGDGTRLSIL.

V is TRBV7-2 and J is TRBJ1-3, with unresolved D. The V end was cut by 3 bases, the J end by 4 bases, with 4 bases between. CDR3 length: 12 residues. Germline assignment: CDR1 SGHTA and CDR2 FQGNSA. CDR3 sequence: CASSFSGNTIYF. The CDR3 coding sequence is TGTGCCAGCAGCTTCTCCGGAAACACCATATATTTT.

The V gene is TRBV10-3, the J gene TRBJ1-5; TRBD1 matches at 10 bases. The germline V gene encodes CDR1 ENHRY and CDR2 SYGVKD. Trimming removed 8 bases from V and 5 bases from J; junction bases left unmatched: 3. CDR3 length: 13 amino acids. The CDR3, as DNA: TGTGCCATCGGAGGACAGGGGGATCAGCCCCAGCATTTT. This codes for CAIGGQGDQPQHF.

The chain links TRBV19 to TRBJ2-1; D gene unclear. The germline CDR1 and CDR2 sequences are LNHDA and SQIVND (reference sequence). Trimming removed 0 bases from V and 3 bases from J, with 9 bases in between. The length of the CDR3 is 15 residues. CDR3 bases: TGTGCCAGTAGTATAGACGGGTTCGGCTACAATGAGCAGTTCTTC. As protein: CASSIDGFGYNEQFF.

This chain connects TRBV7-2 to TRBJ1-5, with D possibly TRBD1 on 5 matching bases. Trimming took 4 bases from V and 4 from J, leaving 11 bases between them. The CDR3 length is 14 residues. Germline CDR1 SGHTA, CDR2 FQGNSA. In nucleotides, the CDR3 is TGTGCCAGCAGCTCGGGGGGTGGAAATCAGCCCCAGCATTTT. Encoded protein: CASSSGGGNQPQHF. The complete variable domain, with remaining parts taken from reference TRBV7-2 and TRBJ1-5, reads GAGVSQSPSNKVTEKGKDVELRCDPISGHTALYWYRQSLGQGLEFLIYFQGNSAPDKSGLPSDRFSAERTGGSVSTLTIQRTQQEDSAVYLCASSSGGGNQPQHFGDGTRLSIL.

The chain employs TRBV6-4 and TRBJ1-4; possible D gene TRBD1, 6 bases. Germline loops: CDR1 MRHNA, CDR2 SNTAGT. With 9 bases removed from V and 0 bases from J, the gap between germline ends came to 17 bases. The CDR3 loop spans 16 amino acids. CDR3 sequence: CARMQGNYTTNEKLFF. CDR3 DNA sequence: TGTGCCAGGATGCAGGGGAACTATACAACTAATGAAAAACTGTTTTTT.

This chain links TRBV27 with TRBJ1-2; 10 bases agree with TRBD1. In germline, CDR1 is MNHEY, CDR2 SMNVEV (reference sequence). This CDR3 region has 14 residues. V lost 5 bases and J lost 1; bases outside the gene matches: 1. CDR3 in amino acids: CASSGTGDNYGYTF. DNA of the CDR3: TGTGCCAGCAGTGGGACAGGGGATAACTATGGCTACACCTTC.

Turning to this clone: Germline and junction disagree at one end, which may indicate a read error. The chain is built from TRBV7-7 and TRBJ2-3; 11 nucleotides match TRBD2. The CDR3 sequence is 20 residues long. Per germline, CDR1 SSHAT and CDR2 FNYEAQ (reference sequence). Here the CDR3 reads CASSLEAPGLAGFSTDTQYF. The CDR3 DNA is TGTGCTAGCAGCTTAGAGGCCCCAGGACTAGCGGGTTTTAGCACAGATACGCAGTATTTT.

V and J are TRBV6-4 and TRBJ2-1; 11 positions agree with TRBD2. Losses at the gene ends were 6 bases for V and 10 bases for J; bases not matched to a gene: 8. CDR3 length equals 14 residues. The V gene's germline CDR1 is MRHNA and CDR2 SNTAGT. The CDR3 reads CASRTLAGAGEQFF. The CDR3 DNA is TGTGCCAGCAGGACACTAGCGGGGGCCGGGGAGCAGTTCTTC.